The source of this T cell receptor beta chain is a study of shared clonotypes between healthy human individuals. Study-level findings and limits: Sequencing depth was predicted to influence how clonotypes are shared among donors.

The V gene end was trimmed by 0 bases and the J gene end by 6 bases; junction bases not matched to a gene: 5. CDR1 LNHNV and CDR2 YYDKDF come from the germline V gene (reference sequence). There are 14 residues in the CDR3. Data came from immunoSEQ multiplex PCR; TCRdb stores just in-frame clones and leaves some out. The sample lists 1,400,000 or so clones; approximately 98.5% were seen once. For this clone: Its antigen is still unknown.

This TCR was recovered from a man aged 25 to 45 in good health. This sequence joins TRBV15 and TRBJ2-7; 7 nucleotides match TRBD1. The sequenced sample was naive CD4+ T cells sorted from blood. The subset: CD45RA+ positively selected. Here the CDR3 DNA reads TGTGCCACCAGCAGAGATCGACACAGGGGCGAGCAGTACTTC. Translation: CATSRDRHRGEQYF.